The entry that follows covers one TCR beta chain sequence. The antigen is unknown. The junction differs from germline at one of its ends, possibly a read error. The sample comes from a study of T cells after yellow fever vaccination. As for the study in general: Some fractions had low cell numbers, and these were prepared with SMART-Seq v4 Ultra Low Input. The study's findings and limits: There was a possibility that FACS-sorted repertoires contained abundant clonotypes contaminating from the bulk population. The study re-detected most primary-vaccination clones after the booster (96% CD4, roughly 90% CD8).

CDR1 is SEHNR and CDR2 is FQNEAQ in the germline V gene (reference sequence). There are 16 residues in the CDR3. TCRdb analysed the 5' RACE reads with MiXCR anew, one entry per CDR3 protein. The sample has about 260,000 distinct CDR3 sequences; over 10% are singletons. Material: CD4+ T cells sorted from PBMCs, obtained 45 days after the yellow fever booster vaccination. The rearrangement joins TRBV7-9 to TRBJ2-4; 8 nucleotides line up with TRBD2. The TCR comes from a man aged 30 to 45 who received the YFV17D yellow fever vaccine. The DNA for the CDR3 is TGTGCCAGCAGCCCTGGTACGGGGGGGCGAGGAAACATTAAGTACTTC. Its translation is CASSPGTGGRGNIKYF.